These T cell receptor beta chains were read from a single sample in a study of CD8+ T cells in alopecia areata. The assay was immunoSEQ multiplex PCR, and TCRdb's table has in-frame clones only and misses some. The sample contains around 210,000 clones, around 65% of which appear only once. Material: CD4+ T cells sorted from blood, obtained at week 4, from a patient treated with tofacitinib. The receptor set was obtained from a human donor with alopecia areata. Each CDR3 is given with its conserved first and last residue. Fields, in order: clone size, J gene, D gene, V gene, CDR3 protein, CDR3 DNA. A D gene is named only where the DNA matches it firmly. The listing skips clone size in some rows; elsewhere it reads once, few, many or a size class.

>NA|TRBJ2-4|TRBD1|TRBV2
CASSRQGTIQYF
TGTGCCAGCAGTCGACAGGGCACCATTCAGTACTTC
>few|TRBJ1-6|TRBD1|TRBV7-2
CASSSQDRGSNSPLHF
TGTGCCAGCAGCTCGCAGGACAGGGGGTCTAATTCACCCCTCCACTTT
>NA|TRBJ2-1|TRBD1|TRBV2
CASSQDRASYNEQFF
TGTGCCAGCAGTCAGGACAGGGCCTCCTACAATGAGCAGTTCTTC
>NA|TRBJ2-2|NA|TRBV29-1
CSVEERSNTGELFF
TGCAGCGTTGAAGAGCGGTCGAACACCGGGGAGCTGTTTTTT
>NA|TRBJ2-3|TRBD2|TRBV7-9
CASRSQAGITDTQYF
TGTGCCAGCAGATCACAAGCGGGGATCACAGATACGCAGTATTTT
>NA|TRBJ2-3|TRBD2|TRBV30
CAWSRTGGDTQYF
TGTGCCTGGAGTCGGACCGGGGGGGATACGCAGTATTTT
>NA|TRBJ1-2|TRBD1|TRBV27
CASRGGDRDNRGYTF
TGTGCCAGCAGGGGCGGGGACAGGGATAATCGTGGCTACACCTTC
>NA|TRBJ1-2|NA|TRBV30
CAWSTPRLWGYTF
TGTGCCTGGAGTACCCCTCGACTGTGGGGCTACACCTTC
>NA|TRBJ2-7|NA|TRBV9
CASSVDLGHHEQYF
TGTGCCAGCAGCGTAGATTTAGGCCATCACGAGCAGTACTTC
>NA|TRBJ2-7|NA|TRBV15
CATGLRDEQYF
TGTGCCACCGGACTCAGGGACGAGCAGTACTTC
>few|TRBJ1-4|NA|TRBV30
CAWSRRVATNEKLFF
TGTGCCTGGAGTAGGAGGGTTGCAACTAATGAAAAACTGTTTTTT